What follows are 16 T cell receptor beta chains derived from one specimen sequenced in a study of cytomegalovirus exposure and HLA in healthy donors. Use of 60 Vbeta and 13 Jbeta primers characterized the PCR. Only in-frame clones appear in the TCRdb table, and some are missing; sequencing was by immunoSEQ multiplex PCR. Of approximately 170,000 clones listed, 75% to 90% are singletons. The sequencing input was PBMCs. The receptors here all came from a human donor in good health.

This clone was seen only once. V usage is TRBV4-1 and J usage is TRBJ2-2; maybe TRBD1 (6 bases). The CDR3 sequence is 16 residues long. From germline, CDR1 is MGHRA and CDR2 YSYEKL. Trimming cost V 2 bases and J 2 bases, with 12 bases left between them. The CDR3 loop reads CASSQIGQHNTGELFF. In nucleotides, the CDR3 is TGCGCCAGCAGCCAAATAGGACAGCACAACACCGGGGAGCTGTTTTTT.

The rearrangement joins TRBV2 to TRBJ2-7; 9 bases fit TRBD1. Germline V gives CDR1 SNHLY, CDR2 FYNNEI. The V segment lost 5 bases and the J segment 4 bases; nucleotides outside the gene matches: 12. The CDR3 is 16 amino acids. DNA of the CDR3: TGTGCCAGCAGTTATAATACCGACAGGGGGAGGTACGAGCAGTACTTC. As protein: CASSYNTDRGRYEQYF.

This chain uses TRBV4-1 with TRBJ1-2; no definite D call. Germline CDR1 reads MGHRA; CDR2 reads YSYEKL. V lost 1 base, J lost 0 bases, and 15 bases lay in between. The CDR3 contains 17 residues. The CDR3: CASSQGLAGKANYGYTF. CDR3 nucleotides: TGCGCCAGCAGCCAAGGATTAGCGGGTAAAGCTAACTATGGCTACACCTTC.

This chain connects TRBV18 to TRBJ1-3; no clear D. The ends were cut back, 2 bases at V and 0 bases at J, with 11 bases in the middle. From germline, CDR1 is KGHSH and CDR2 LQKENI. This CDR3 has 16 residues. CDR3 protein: CASSPGRPSSGNTIYF. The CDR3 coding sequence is TGTGCCAGCTCACCAGGGAGGCCCAGCTCTGGAAACACCATATATTTT.

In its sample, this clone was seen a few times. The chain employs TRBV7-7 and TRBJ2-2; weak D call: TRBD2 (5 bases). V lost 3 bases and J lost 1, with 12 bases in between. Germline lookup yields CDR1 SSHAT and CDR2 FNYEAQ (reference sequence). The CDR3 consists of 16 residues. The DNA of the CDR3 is TGTGCCAGCAGCTTTTCGGTTCGGGAGAACACCGGGGAGCTGTTTTTT. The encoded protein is CASSFSVRENTGELFF.

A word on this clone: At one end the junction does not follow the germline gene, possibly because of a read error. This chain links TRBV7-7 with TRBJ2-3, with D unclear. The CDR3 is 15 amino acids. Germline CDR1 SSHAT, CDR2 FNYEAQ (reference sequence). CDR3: CASSLGVGTTDTQYF. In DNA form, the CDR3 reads TGTGCTAGCAGCTTAGGTGTGGGCACCACAGATACGCAGTATTTT.

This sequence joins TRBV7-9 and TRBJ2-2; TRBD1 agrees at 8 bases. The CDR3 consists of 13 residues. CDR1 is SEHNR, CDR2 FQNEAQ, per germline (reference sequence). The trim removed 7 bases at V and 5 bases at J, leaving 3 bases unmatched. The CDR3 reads CASMRQGTGELFF. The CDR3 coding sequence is TGTGCCAGCATGCGACAGGGGACCGGGGAGCTGTTTTTT. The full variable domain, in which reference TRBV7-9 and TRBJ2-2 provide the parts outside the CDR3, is DTGVSQNPRHKITKRGQNVTFRCDPISEHNRLYWYRQTLGQGPEFLTYFQNEAQLEKSRLLSDRFSAERPKGSFSTLEIQRTEQGDSAMYLCASMRQGTGELFFGEGSRLTVL.

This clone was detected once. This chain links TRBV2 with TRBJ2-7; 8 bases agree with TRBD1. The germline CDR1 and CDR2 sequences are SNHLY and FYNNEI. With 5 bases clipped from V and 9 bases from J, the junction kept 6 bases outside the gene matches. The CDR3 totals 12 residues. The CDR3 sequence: CASSPGGVGQYF. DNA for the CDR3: TGTGCCAGCAGTCCAGGGGGCGTGGGGCAGTACTTC.

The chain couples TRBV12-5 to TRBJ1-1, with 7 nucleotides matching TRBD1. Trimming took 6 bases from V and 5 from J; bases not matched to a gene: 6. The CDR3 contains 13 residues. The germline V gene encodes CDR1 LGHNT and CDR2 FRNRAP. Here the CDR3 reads CASGYPRGTEAFF. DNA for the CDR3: TGTGCTAGTGGGTATCCCAGGGGGACTGAAGCTTTCTTT.

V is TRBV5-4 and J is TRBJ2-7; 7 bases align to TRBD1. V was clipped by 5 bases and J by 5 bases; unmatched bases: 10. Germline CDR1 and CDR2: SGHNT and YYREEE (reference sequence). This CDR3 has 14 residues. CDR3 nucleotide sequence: TGTGCCAGCAGGAAGACAGGGAAGGCGAACGAGCAGTACTTC. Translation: CASRKTGKANEQYF.

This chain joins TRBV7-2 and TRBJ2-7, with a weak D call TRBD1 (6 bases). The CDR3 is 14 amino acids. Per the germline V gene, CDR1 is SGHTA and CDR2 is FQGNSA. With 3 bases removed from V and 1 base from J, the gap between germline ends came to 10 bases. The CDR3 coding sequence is TGTGCCAGCAGCTTTACAGGGTCTTCCTACGAGCAGTACTTC. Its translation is CASSFTGSSYEQYF.

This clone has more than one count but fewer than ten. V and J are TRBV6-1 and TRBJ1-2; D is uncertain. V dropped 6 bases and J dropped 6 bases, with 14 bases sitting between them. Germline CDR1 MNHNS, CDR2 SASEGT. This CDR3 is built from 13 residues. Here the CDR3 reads CASRLINRDGYTF. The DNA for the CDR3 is TGTGCCAGCAGGTTAATCAACAGAGATGGCTACACCTTC.

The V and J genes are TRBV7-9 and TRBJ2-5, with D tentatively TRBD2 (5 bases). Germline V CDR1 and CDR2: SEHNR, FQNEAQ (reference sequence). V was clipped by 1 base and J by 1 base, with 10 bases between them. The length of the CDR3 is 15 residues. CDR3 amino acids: CASSLVLEIQETQYF. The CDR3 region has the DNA TGTGCCAGCAGCTTAGTACTAGAGATCCAAGAGACCCAGTACTTC.

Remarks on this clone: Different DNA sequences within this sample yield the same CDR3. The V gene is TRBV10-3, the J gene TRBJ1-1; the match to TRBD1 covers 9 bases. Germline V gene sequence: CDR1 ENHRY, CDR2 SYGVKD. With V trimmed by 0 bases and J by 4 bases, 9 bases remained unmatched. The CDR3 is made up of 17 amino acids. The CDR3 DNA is TGTGCCATCAGTGAGTCGCAGCCGGGACAGGGTCTCACTGAAGCTTTCTTT. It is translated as CAISESQPGQGLTEAFF.

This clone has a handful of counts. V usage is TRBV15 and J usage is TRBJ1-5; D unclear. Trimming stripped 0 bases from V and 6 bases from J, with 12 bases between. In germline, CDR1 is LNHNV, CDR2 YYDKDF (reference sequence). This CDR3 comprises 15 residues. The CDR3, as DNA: TGTGCCACCAGCAGAGATATGGAGGTCAGTCAGCCCCAGCATTTT. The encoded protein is CATSRDMEVSQPQHF.

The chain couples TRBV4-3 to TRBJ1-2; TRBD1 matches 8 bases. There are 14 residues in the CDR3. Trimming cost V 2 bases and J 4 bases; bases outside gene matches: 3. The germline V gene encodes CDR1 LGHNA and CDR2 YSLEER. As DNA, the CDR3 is TGCGCCAGCAGCCAAACAGGGGGGTCCTATGGCTACACCTTC. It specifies CASSQTGGSYGYTF.